Listed here are 20 T cell receptor beta chains from one sample, sequenced in a study of CDR3 diversity in severe acne (dated by TCRdb to between 2019 and 2020). The method was PCR. The reads were generated on an Illumina HiSeq 2000. TCRdb trimmed the raw reads at Q25, called clones with MiXCR and kept productive beta chains. Rows matching on CDR3 protein sequence are summarized as one entry with the most common DNA and genes. Within this sample are about 90,000 distinct CDR3 sequences, with 45% to 55% of them counted one time only. About 9.9% of the sample belongs to the ten largest clones. Sequencing was done on a sample of blood. These receptors all stem from a male donor with severe acne vulgaris.

The rearrangement joins TRBV29-1 to TRBJ2-5; 9 nucleotides line up with TRBD2. The length of the CDR3 is 16 residues. Germline V CDR1 and CDR2: SQVTM, ANQGSEA. Trimming removed 2 bases from V and 8 bases from J; junction bases left unmatched: 15. CDR3 sequence reads: CSVERGGLAPFGTQYF. The CDR3 DNA reads TGCAGCGTTGAAAGGGGAGGACTAGCGCCCTTCGGCACCCAGTACTTC.

This chain connects TRBV10-3 to TRBJ2-7, with 8 bases lining up with TRBD2. The CDR3 runs to 14 residues. The germline CDR1 and CDR2 sequences are ENHRY and SYGVKD. Trimming removed 2 bases from V and 2 bases from J; junction bases left unmatched: 2. CDR3 loop: CAISETSGTYEQYF. DNA for the CDR3: TGTGCCATCAGTGAGACTAGCGGAACCTACGAGCAGTACTTC.

The rearrangement joins TRBV7-9 to TRBJ1-2; D is unclear. The CDR3 has 12 residues. Germline V CDR1 and CDR2: SEHNR, FQNEAQ (reference sequence). With 3 bases removed from V and 6 bases from J, the gap between germline ends came to 8 bases. The DNA of the CDR3 is TGTGCCAGCAGCTTGGGCGGGGATGGCTACACCTTC. Translation: CASSLGGDGYTF.

The V and J genes are TRBV5-6 and TRBJ2-2, with unresolved D. The CDR3 extends over 15 amino acids. In germline, CDR1 is SGHDT, CDR2 YYEEEE. Trimming removed 6 bases from V and 2 bases from J, with 14 bases in between. The CDR3 DNA follows: TGTGCCAGCACCCTCGGGCTCCTAAACACCGGGGAGCTGTTTTTT. This encodes CASTLGLLNTGELFF.

About this clonotype itself: This may arise from a read error, as a much more abundant clone is one base away. Because the CDR3 is missing its conserved closing phenylalanine or tryptophan, this is likely a read error. The chain is built from TRBV10-1 and TRBJ1-2; 8 nucleotides align to TRBD1. CDR3 size: 17 residues. J was trimmed by 6 bases and V by 1 base; bases with no gene match: 13. From germline, CDR1 is WNHNN and CDR2 SYGVQD (reference sequence). The CDR3 is CASSEYVRGRGENGYTI. The DNA of the CDR3 is TGCGCCAGCAGTGAGTATGTCAGGGGGCGCGGGGAGAATGGCTACACCATC.

The table lists this clonotype with many counts. This sequence joins TRBV5-1 and TRBJ1-2; tentatively, D is TRBD1 (6 bases). The CDR3 consists of 14 residues. The germline V gene encodes CDR1 SGHRS and CDR2 YFSETQ. Trimming shortened V by 5 bases and J by 0 bases, and 11 bases separated the two germline ends. The CDR3 reads CASRTGTTNYGYTF. The CDR3 nucleotides read TGCGCCAGCAGGACCGGGACAACTAACTATGGCTACACCTTC.

J is TRBJ2-5 and V is TRBV7-9; TRBD1 matches 7 bases. The V gene's germline CDR1 is SEHNR and CDR2 FQNEAQ (reference sequence). V was clipped by 6 bases and J by 4 bases; unmatched bases: 8. The CDR3 totals 14 residues. CDR3: CASRPTGVVETQYF. The CDR3 nucleotides are TGTGCCAGCAGACCTACAGGGGTTGTAGAGACCCAGTACTTC. The full variable domain, completed using reference TRBV7-9 and TRBJ2-5, is DTGVSQNPRHKITKRGQNVTFRCDPISEHNRLYWYRQTLGQGPEFLTYFQNEAQLEKSRLLSDRFSAERPKGSFSTLEIQRTEQGDSAMYLCASRPTGVVETQYFGPGTRLLVL.

The J gene is TRBJ1-1, the V gene TRBV10-3; TRBD1 is a possible D gene (6 bases). The CDR3 is made up of 13 amino acids. Germline V gene lookup returns CDR1 ENHRY and CDR2 SYGVKD. The V and J ends lost 9 bases and 10 bases respectively, with 21 bases between them. This chain's CDR3 is CAIREQGSFTAFF. DNA of the CDR3: TGTGCCATTAGGGAACAGGGCTCGTTCACAGCTTTCTTT.

The rearrangement links TRBV7-3 to TRBJ2-1; TRBD1 matches at 7 bases. V shed 5 bases, J shed 12 bases, and the junction held 16 bases outside the gene matches. In germline, CDR1 is SGHTA, CDR2 FQGTGA. This CDR3 has 15 amino acids. CDR3 bases: TGTGCCAGCAGCATAGACAGGGCCACCACAGATACGCAGTTCTTC. It encodes CASSIDRATTDTQFF. Drawing the rest from reference TRBV7-3 and TRBJ2-1, the complete variable domain is GAGVSQTPSNKVTEKGKYVELRCDPISGHTALYWYRQSLGQGPEFLIYFQGTGAADDSGLPNDRFFAVRPEGSVSTLKIQRTERGDSAVYLCASSIDRATTDTQFFGPGTRLTVL.

The rearrangement joins TRBV19 to TRBJ2-6; TRBD1 is a possible D gene (6 bases). The V gene's germline CDR1 is LNHDA and CDR2 SQIVND (reference sequence). V was trimmed by 11 bases and J by 4 bases, leaving 18 bases between them. The CDR3 spans 15 residues. CDR3 protein: CACSELGTGANVLTF. CDR3 bases: TGTGCCTGCAGTGAGTTGGGGACAGGGGCCAACGTCCTGACTTTC.

The chain is built from TRBV19 and TRBJ1-6, with 8 bases fitting TRBD1. Germline CDR1 LNHDA, CDR2 SQIVND (reference sequence). The V gene end was trimmed by 5 bases and the J gene end by 9 bases; junction bases not matched to a gene: 3. The length of the CDR3 is 13 residues. The CDR3 sequence: CASSATGVSPLHF. The DNA for the CDR3 is TGTGCCAGTAGTGCGACAGGGGTTTCACCCCTCCACTTT.

This clonotype was recorded many times. The V and J genes are TRBV5-8 and TRBJ2-3; unclear D gene. This CDR3 region has 11 residues. The ends were cut back, 2 bases at V and 8 bases at J, with 6 bases in the middle. Germline assignment: CDR1 SGHTS and CDR2 YDEGEE. For the CDR3, the DNA is TGTGCCAGCAGCTTCGTTGGTACGCAGTATTTT. Translating it yields CASSFVGTQYF.

The chain is built from TRBV10-1 and TRBJ1-2; 9 bases map to TRBD1. The CDR3 totals 14 residues. V lost 6 bases to trimming and J lost 3 bases; unmatched junction nucleotides: 5. Looked up from germline, CDR1 is WNHNN and CDR2 is SYGVQD (reference sequence). The CDR3 sequence: CASSTGGADYGYTF. DNA of the CDR3: TGCGCCAGCAGCACAGGGGGCGCGGACTATGGCTACACCTTC.

In this sample, this clonotype turned up once. Given a much more abundant clone one base away, this may be a read error. The chain couples TRBV5-1 to TRBJ1-1; 11 bases agree with TRBD1. The CDR3 has 16 amino acids. Trimming at V came to 4 bases and at J to 5 bases, leaving 10 bases not matched to a gene. Germline assignment: CDR1 SGHRS and CDR2 YFSETQ. The DNA for the CDR3 is TGCGCCAGCAGCATCCAGGGACAGGGGGTAGGGACTGAAGCTTTCTTT. Protein product: CASSIQGQGVGTEAFF.

This clonotype came up many times. This chain connects TRBV24-1 to TRBJ1-2, with TRBD1 matching over 7 bases. CDR1 is KGHDR, CDR2 SFDVKD, per germline. V was pared by 3 bases and J by 3 bases, with 3 bases of the junction left unmatched. CDR3 length equals 14 residues. The CDR3 nucleotides are TGTGCCACCAGTGATACGGGACAGCACTATGGCTACACCTTC. Amino acids: CATSDTGQHYGYTF.

The chain combines TRBV5-6 with TRBJ1-1; D might be TRBD1 (5 bases). This CDR3 region has 15 residues. Germline V gene lookup returns CDR1 SGHDT and CDR2 YYEEEE. V was trimmed by 0 bases and J by 5 bases, leaving 14 bases between them. The CDR3 reads CASSLVGRGGTEAFF. DNA for the CDR3: TGTGCCAGCAGCTTGGTAGGGAGGGGAGGAACTGAAGCTTTCTTT.

This clonotype is classed as medium-sized (0.01 to 0.1%). This chain links TRBV6-5 with TRBJ2-1; 7 nucleotides agree with TRBD1. CDR1 and CDR2 (germline): MNHEY, SVGAGI. This CDR3 region has 13 residues. With V trimmed by 2 bases and J by 8 bases, 3 bases remained unmatched. The CDR3: CASSYRGRDEQFF. For the CDR3, the DNA is TGTGCCAGCAGTTACAGGGGGCGGGATGAGCAGTTCTTC.

This clonotype was seen a handful of times. The chain is built from TRBV29-1 and TRBJ2-7; no firm D call. The CDR3 spans 13 residues. CDR1 SQVTM and CDR2 ANQGSEA come from the germline V gene. V lost 1 base and J lost 3, with 10 bases in between. The CDR3 loop reads CSVEVPGNYEQYF. CDR3 bases: TGCAGCGTTGAAGTCCCAGGTAACTACGAGCAGTACTTC.

V is TRBV7-8 and J is TRBJ1-1; D call uncertain. V was shortened by 2 bases and J by 7 bases, with 5 bases between the two germline ends. The CDR3 is made up of 11 amino acids. Germline V gene sequence: CDR1 SGHVS, CDR2 FQNEAQ. The CDR3 DNA reads TGTGCCAGCAGCTTAAATGATGAAGCTTTCTTT. This codes for CASSLNDEAFF.

The V call is TRBV25-1, the J call TRBJ1-2, with no clear D. The germline CDR1 and CDR2 sequences are MGHDK and SYGVNS. This CDR3 has 13 residues. Trimming pared 4 bases from V and 8 bases from J, leaving 14 bases between. CDR3 coding DNA: TGTGCCAGCAGTGTGGGCAGGATCGGCGGCTACACCTTC. Translating gives CASSVGRIGGYTF.